This T cell receptor beta chain stems from a study of beta chain features in type 1 diabetes. With regard to this clone: Other nucleotide sequences from this sample produce the same CDR3.

The junction had 8 bases not matched to a gene; V was cut back by 3 bases and J by 7 bases. The CDR3 contains 14 residues. Germline loops: CDR1 MNHNY, CDR2 SVGAGI (reference sequence). TCRB transcripts that were expressed got sequenced, as all of the isolated RNA had been reverse transcribed. Sequenced by immunoSEQ multiplex PCR; TCRdb stores in-frame clones only, minus some. Here the sample spans about 40,000 clones, about 64% being singletons. The rearrangement joins TRBV6-6 to TRBJ2-7; 8 bases agree with TRBD1. The receptor was isolated from a woman aged 25 to 39 in good health. The sample was Tregs from blood. The CDR3 is CASSYPGQAGEQYF. The CDR3, as DNA: TGTGCCAGCAGTTATCCGGGACAGGCTGGGGAGCAGTACTTC.